This entry lists 20 T cell receptor beta chains sequenced from one sample in a study of regulatory T cells in long-lasting Graves disease. Time point described: newly diagnosed GD, antithyroid drugs for less than 3 months. Construction of the TCR library relied on RNA isolated from PBMCs. According to the study, TCR beta libraries were built with iRepertoire HTBI primers and CDR3-region Arm-PCR. TCRdb independently ran MiXCR on the multiplex PCR reads; one entry per CDR3 protein. The sample contains roughly 360,000 distinct CDR3 sequences, around 11% of which appear only once. These data are also associated with another study on T cells in Graves' hyperthyroidism and ophthalmopathy.

The sequences come from peripheral blood mononuclear cells (PBMCs), collected at new diagnosis, from a patient treated with antithyroid drugs. Receptor source: a woman between 18 and 29 years old with Graves disease.

This clonotype was picked up many times. This chain joins TRBV20-1 and TRBJ2-1, with D possibly being TRBD1 or TRBD2 (5 bases each). Germline CDR1 is DFQATT and CDR2 is SNEGSKA (reference sequence). Trimming removed 5 bases at V and 5 bases at J, with 16 bases between. The CDR3 extends over 14 amino acids. CDR3 protein: CSASNLGPHNEQFF. The DNA of the CDR3 is TGCAGTGCTTCGAACCTGGGACCGCACAATGAGCAGTTCTTC.

A word on this clonotype: This clone may be a read error of a much larger clone one base away. J is TRBJ2-1 and V is TRBV11-2, with a possible D match to TRBD1 (5 bases). Deletions cut 0 bases from V and 7 bases from J, with 13 bases between. CDR3 length: 15 residues. CDR1 is SGHAT, CDR2 FQNNGV, per germline. The CDR3 DNA sequence: TGTGCCAGCAGCTTAGATGGGGCGCTCGGTAATGAGCAGTTCTTC. Translation: CASSLDGALGNEQFF.

The chain has TRBV20-1 and TRBJ2-3; 13 bases are a match to TRBD2. J gave up 0 bases and V 6 bases, and 6 bases lay outside the gene matches. This CDR3 comprises 16 residues. Germline lookup yields CDR1 DFQATT and CDR2 SNEGSKA (reference sequence). CDR3 amino acids: CSARTSGGFSTDTQYF. The DNA of the CDR3 is TGCAGTGCCAGGACTAGCGGGGGATTTAGCACAGATACGCAGTATTTT.

This clonotype was recorded at least ten times. The chain carries TRBV20-1 and TRBJ1-5; D is unclear. The CDR3 has 15 amino acids. Germline CDR1 DFQATT, CDR2 SNEGSKA (reference sequence). The V end was cut by 1 base, the J end by 3 bases, with 13 bases between. This CDR3 reads CSARALNRLNQPQHF. CDR3 nucleotides: TGCAGTGCTAGAGCCCTAAACAGACTCAATCAGCCCCAGCATTTT.

The table lists this clonotype with a few counts. This chain links TRBV6-2 or TRBV6-3 with TRBJ2-1; D is perhaps TRBD2 (6 bases). V was pared by 5 bases and J by 0 bases, with 8 bases between. Germline V gives CDR1 MNHEY, CDR2 SVGEGT. The CDR3 loop spans 14 amino acids. The CDR3 coding sequence is TGTGCCAGCAGTAACGGGGGCTCCTACAATGAGCAGTTCTTC. It encodes CASSNGGSYNEQFF.

The chain joins TRBV10-2 to TRBJ2-5; no firm D call. Germline V CDR1 and CDR2: WSHSY, SAAADI. V lost 0 bases to trimming and J lost 5 bases, with 10 bases between them. The CDR3 spans 14 residues. The CDR3 DNA reads as TGCGCCAGCAGTGAGTCGGGAACGGCGGAGACCCAGTACTTC. Its protein is CASSESGTAETQYF.

In its sample, this clonotype was seen many times. The rearrangement joins TRBV11-2 to TRBJ2-1; no reliable D call. The CDR3 has 19 residues. CDR1 and CDR2 (germline): SGHAT, FQNNGV. V shed 4 bases and J shed 2 bases, with 24 bases lying between them. CDR3 residues: CASSSLYSGLPRPYNEQFF. The CDR3 region has the DNA TGTGCCAGCAGCTCCCTTTACTCGGGCCTCCCACGGCCCTACAATGAGCAGTTCTTC.

This chain connects TRBV24-1 to TRBJ1-2, with 8 bases fitting TRBD1. CDR1 and CDR2 (germline): KGHDR, SFDVKD. After removal of 7 bases from V and 1 base from J, the junction contained 4 bases not matched to a gene. The CDR3 is made up of 14 amino acids. CDR3 in DNA: TGTGCCACCAGAAGAGACAGGGGTAACTATGGCTACACCTTC. Protein product: CATRRDRGNYGYTF.

This clonotype came up a few times. This rearrangement joins TRBV20-1 to TRBJ1-2; D gene uncertain. V lost 1 base and J 6 bases, leaving 18 bases between the germline ends. In germline, CDR1 is DFQATT, CDR2 SNEGSKA (reference sequence). The CDR3 consists of 15 residues. The CDR3 bases are TGCAGTGCTAGAGTTTTTTATCAGGAGGCGAATGGCTACACCTTC. This gives the protein CSARVFYQEANGYTF.

This clonotype was observed at least ten times. This rearrangement joins TRBV13 to TRBJ2-7, with 7 bases fitting TRBD1. Germline CDR1 reads PRHDT; CDR2 reads FYEKMQ (reference sequence). Trimming at V came to 3 bases and at J to 0 bases, leaving 5 bases not matched to a gene. The CDR3 is 15 residues long. CDR3 protein: CASSFGQDPSYEQYF. CDR3 DNA: TGTGCCAGCAGCTTTGGACAGGATCCCTCCTACGAGCAGTACTTC. The variable domain in full, completed from reference TRBV13 and TRBJ2-7, reads AAGVIQSPRHLIKEKRETATLKCYPIPRHDTVYWYQQGPGQDPQFLISFYEKMQSDKGSIPDRFSAQQFSDYHSELNMSSLELGDSALYFCASSFGQDPSYEQYFGPGTRLTVT.

At least ten counts were recorded for this clonotype. The V gene is TRBV20-1, the J gene TRBJ2-5; D not certain. Per germline, CDR1 DFQATT and CDR2 SNEGSKA (reference sequence). V was clipped by 3 bases and J by 2 bases, with 16 bases between them. CDR3 size: 15 residues. CDR3 in amino acids: CSASAVGQLQETQYF. As DNA, the CDR3 is TGCAGTGCTAGCGCCGTAGGGCAGCTGCAAGAGACCCAGTACTTC.

To note about this clonotype: A much larger clone sits a single nucleotide away, making a read error possible. The chain couples TRBV28 to TRBJ2-7, with D possibly TRBD2 on 6 matching bases. Germline CDR1 and CDR2: MDHEN and SYDVKM. This CDR3 is 16 amino acids long. V was cut by 7 bases and J by 7 bases, with 26 bases left in between. CDR3 DNA sequence: TGTGCCAGCACCCCTATGGGGACTCGCTCCTACAATGAGCAGTACTTC. As protein: CASTPMGTRSYNEQYF.

This clonotype occurred many times. The V call is TRBV3-1, the J call TRBJ2-5; 10 bases align to TRBD1. Germline V CDR1 and CDR2: LGHDT, YNNKEL (reference sequence). CDR3 length: 14 residues. The trim removed 5 bases at V and 5 bases at J, leaving 5 bases unmatched. The CDR3 spells CASSLRTGGETQYF. DNA for the CDR3: TGTGCCAGCAGCTTGCGGACAGGGGGGGAGACCCAGTACTTC.

This clonotype has at least ten counts. The chain couples TRBV18 to TRBJ1-2; 7 nucleotides agree with TRBD1. V was pared by 6 bases and J by 4 bases, with 8 bases of the junction left unmatched. Germline V CDR1 and CDR2: KGHSH, LQKENI. This CDR3 region has 14 residues. This chain's CDR3 is CASSINRGIYGYTF. CDR3 in DNA: TGTGCCAGCTCCATAAACAGGGGAATCTATGGCTACACCTTC.

The rearrangement links TRBV4-1 to TRBJ2-3, with a possible D match to TRBD2 (6 bases). Germline V gene data show CDR1 as MGHRA and CDR2 as YSYEKL. The CDR3 is 15 residues long. V was trimmed by 1 base and J by 2 bases, leaving 10 bases between them. CDR3: CASSQGGDLTDTQYF. The CDR3, as DNA: TGCGCCAGCAGCCAAGGGGGGGACCTCACAGATACGCAGTATTTT.

This clonotype came up many times. V usage is TRBV20-1 and J usage is TRBJ2-1; 7 nucleotides match TRBD1. The CDR3 runs to 15 residues. CDR1 and CDR2 (germline): DFQATT, SNEGSKA (reference sequence). V lost 1 base to trimming and J lost 4 bases; unmatched junction nucleotides: 7. The CDR3 sequence is CSARGAGTAYNEQFF. The CDR3 DNA is TGCAGTGCTAGAGGTGCCGGGACAGCATACAATGAGCAGTTCTTC.

At least ten counts were recorded for this clonotype. The chain couples TRBV24-1 to TRBJ2-1, with 7 bases aligning to TRBD1. Trimming at V came to 4 bases and at J to 1 base, leaving 3 bases not matched to a gene. Per the germline V gene, CDR1 is KGHDR and CDR2 is SFDVKD. CDR3 length: 15 amino acids. The CDR3 spells CATSDPGQSYNEQFF. CDR3 nucleotide sequence: TGTGCCACCAGTGACCCGGGACAGTCCTACAATGAGCAGTTCTTC.

This clonotype was recorded many times. The chain combines TRBV7-2 with TRBJ2-7; D uncertain. Trimming took off 6 bases at V and 2 bases at J, with 14 bases between the two ends. From germline, CDR1 is SGHTA and CDR2 FQGNSA. The CDR3 contains 14 residues. In nucleotides, the CDR3 is TGTGCCAGCAGACTGACAAGGGAAACCTACGAGCAGTACTTC. Residues: CASRLTRETYEQYF. Supplemented by reference TRBV7-2 and TRBJ2-7, the full variable domain reads GAGVSQSPSNKVTEKGKDVELRCDPISGHTALYWYRQSLGQGLEFLIYFQGNSAPDKSGLPSDRFSAERTGGSVSTLTIQRTQQEDSAVYLCASRLTRETYEQYFGPGTRLTVT.

This clonotype was picked up many times. V and J are TRBV12-5 and TRBJ1-1, with D possibly being TRBD1 (5 bases). The CDR3 is 12 amino acids. Trimming took off 2 bases at V and 10 bases at J, with 11 bases between the two ends. Germline CDR1 and CDR2: LGHNT and FRNRAP. The CDR3 region has the DNA TGTGCTAGTGGTTTGCCGGGGGGAGTAGCTTTCTTT. It yields the protein CASGLPGGVAFF.

This sequence joins TRBV6-4 and TRBJ2-7, with D hard to call. The germline CDR1 and CDR2 sequences are MRHNA and SNTAGT. Trimming took 7 bases from V and 3 from J, leaving 7 bases between them. The CDR3 is 11 residues long. The CDR3 DNA sequence: TGTGCCAGCATCCACAGCTACGAGCAGTACTTC. Protein: CASIHSYEQYF.